A single sample is the source of the 5 T cell receptor beta chains below, sequenced in a study of T cells in Graves' hyperthyroidism and ophthalmopathy. Amplified regions were TCR beta CDR3 sequences from RNA transcripts. The study used the HTBI primer set for a first-round RT-PCR of the TCR CDR3. Each CDR3 protein is one row after TCRdb ran MiXCR on the multiplex PCR reads. This table has around 760,000 distinct CDR3 sequences, roughly 32% appearing once. Specimen: blood. The origin of the receptors is a woman in her thirties or forties with Graves' hyperthyroidism.

This clonotype showed up just a few times. This CDR3 fails to terminate in the conserved phenylalanine or tryptophan, so it likely reflects a read error. The V call is TRBV9, the J call TRBJ1-1, with D unresolved. Germline values: CDR1 SGDLS, CDR2 YYNGEE. This CDR3 is built from 13 residues. V dropped 7 bases and J dropped 3 bases, with 13 bases sitting between them. The CDR3 coding sequence is TGTGCCAGCTCCCGGCAGCCTGACACTGAAGCTTTCTCT. Residues: CASSRQPDTEAFS.

This clonotype was observed once. This chain joins TRBV20-1 and TRBJ2-3; 7 bases are shared with TRBD1. The CDR3 spans 14 residues. J lost 6 bases, V lost 6 bases, and 12 bases had no gene match. Germline values: CDR1 DFQATT, CDR2 SNEGSKA (reference sequence). The CDR3 is CSASLRQGGDTQYF. CDR3 in DNA: TGCAGTGCCAGTCTGAGACAGGGCGGGGATACGCAGTATTTT.

Note on this clonotype: A read error may produce the germline difference seen at one junction end. V gene TRBV19 combines with J gene TRBJ1-5; perhaps TRBD1 as D (6 bases). CDR3 length: 15 amino acids. Per germline, CDR1 LNHDA and CDR2 SQIVND (reference sequence). This chain's CDR3 is CVSSAWGGLGQPQHF. The CDR3 DNA sequence: TGTGTCAGTAGTGCGTGGGGGGGCTTGGGTCAGCCCCAGCATTTT.

CDR3 sequence: CASSKNPSGGSEGEQYF. CDR3 DNA sequence: TGTGCCAGCAGCAAAAATCCTAGCGGCGGGTCGGAGGGAGAGCAGTACTTC. The chain joins TRBV7-3 to TRBJ2-7, with 7 bases identical to TRBD2. V was pared by 5 bases and J by 7 bases, with 20 bases of the junction left unmatched. Germline V gene sequence: CDR1 SGHTA, CDR2 FQGTGA. CDR3 size: 17 residues. The full variable domain, completed using reference TRBV7-3 and TRBJ2-7, is GAGVSQTPSNKVTEKGKYVELRCDPISGHTALYWYRQSLGQGPEFLIYFQGTGAADDSGLPNDRFFAVRPEGSVSTLKIQRTERGDSAVYLCASSKNPSGGSEGEQYFGPGTRLTVT.

The rearrangement joins TRBV7-8 to TRBJ2-5; 9 positions agree with TRBD1. Per the germline V gene, CDR1 is SGHVS and CDR2 is FQNEAQ. The CDR3 consists of 15 residues. J lost 5 bases, V lost 5 bases, and 9 bases had no gene match. For the CDR3, the DNA is TGTGCCAGCAGCCAACAACCCACAGGGGGCGAGACCCAGTACTTC. Translating it yields CASSQQPTGGETQYF.